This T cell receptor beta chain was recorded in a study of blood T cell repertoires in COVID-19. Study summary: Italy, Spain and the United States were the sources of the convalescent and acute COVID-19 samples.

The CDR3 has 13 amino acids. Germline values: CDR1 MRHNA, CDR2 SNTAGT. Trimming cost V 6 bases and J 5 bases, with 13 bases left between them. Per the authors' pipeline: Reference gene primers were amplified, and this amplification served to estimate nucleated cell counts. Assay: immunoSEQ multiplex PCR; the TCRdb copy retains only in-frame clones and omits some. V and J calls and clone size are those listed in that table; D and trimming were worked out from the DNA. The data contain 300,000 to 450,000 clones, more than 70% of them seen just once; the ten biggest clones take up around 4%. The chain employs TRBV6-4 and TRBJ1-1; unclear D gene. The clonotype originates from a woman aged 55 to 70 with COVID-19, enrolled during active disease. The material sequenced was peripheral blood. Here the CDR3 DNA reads TGTGCCAGCAGCGAGGGAAGTGCAACTGAAGCTTTCTTT. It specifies CASSEGSATEAFF.